The clone carrying this T cell receptor (beta chain) was picked up many times. The antigen is undetermined. From RNA transcripts, TCR beta CDR3 regions were amplified. First-round RT-PCR of the TCR CDR3 relied on the HTBI primer set. TCRdb recomputed calls from the multiplex PCR reads with MiXCR, one row per CDR3 protein. The data show under 400,000 distinct CDR3 sequences, 15% to 18% seen once. This sample was taken from a study of T cells in Graves' hyperthyroidism and ophthalmopathy. Study findings and constraints: Classification by a 13 V-J model distinguished ophthalmopathy from stable hyperthyroidism.

Germline V lookup: CDR1 MNHEY, CDR2 SVGAGI. J gave up 1 base and V 0 bases, and 5 bases lay outside the gene matches. The CDR3 consists of 16 residues. This chain uses TRBV6-5 with TRBJ2-7, with TRBD2 matching over 8 bases. Sequenced: blood. The origin of this receptor is a young woman with Graves' hyperthyroidism that later progressed to Graves' ophthalmopathy. Here the CDR3 DNA reads TGTGCCAGCAGTTACTCGGGTAGCGGGGCGTCCTACGAGCAGTACTTC. This translates into CASSYSGSGASYEQYF.